The entry below gives a single T cell receptor beta chain sequence along with its context. Trimming cost V 4 bases and J 4 bases, with 17 bases left between them. CDR1 is LGHNA, CDR2 YSLEER, per germline. This CDR3 is 16 amino acids long. This record comes from a study of blood T cell repertoires in COVID-19. The repertoire was sequenced with immunoSEQ multiplex PCR; TCRdb's copy has only in-frame clones and lacks some. The sample yields approximately 250,000 clones, around 83% seen once. This TCR came from a man between 35 and 55 years old who had recovered from COVID-19. The chain employs TRBV4-3 and TRBJ1-5; D possibly corresponds to TRBD1 (6 bases). The source material was peripheral blood. The CDR3 coding sequence is TGCGCCAGCAGCCTTACGACAGGCGGTCCGAATCAGCCCCAGCATTTT. This codes for CASSLTTGGPNQPQHF.